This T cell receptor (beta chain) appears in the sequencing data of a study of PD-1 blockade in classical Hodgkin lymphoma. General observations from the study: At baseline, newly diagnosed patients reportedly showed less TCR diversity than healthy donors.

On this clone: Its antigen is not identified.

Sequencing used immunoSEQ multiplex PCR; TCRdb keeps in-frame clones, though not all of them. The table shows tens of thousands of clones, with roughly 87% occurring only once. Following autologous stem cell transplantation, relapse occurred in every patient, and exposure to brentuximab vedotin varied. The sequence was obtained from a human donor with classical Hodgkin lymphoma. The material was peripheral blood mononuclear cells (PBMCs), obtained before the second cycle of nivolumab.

The CDR3 region has the DNA TGTGCCAGCTTTGGGACAGGGTTTCGTCAGCCCCAGCATTTT. Protein product: CASFGTGFRQPQHF. V usage is TRBV27 and J usage is TRBJ1-5, with 9 nucleotides matching TRBD1. Germline loops: CDR1 MNHEY, CDR2 SMNVEV (reference sequence). This CDR3 region has 14 residues. V trimming: 8 bases; J trimming: 6 bases; junction bases outside the gene matches: 8.